This T cell receptor beta chain was identified during a study of blood T cell repertoires in COVID-19. Study-wide background: Acute and convalescent COVID-19 samples came from the United States, Italy and Spain. T cells, B-cell-depleted T cells, or PBMCs supplied cDNA or gDNA.

Per the original methods: Cell counts per sample came from amplifying reference gene primers. Profiled with immunoSEQ multiplex PCR; TCRdb holds only in-frame clones, not every one. V, J and clone size are taken as reported in that table, and D and trimming were inferred from the DNA itself. The profile shows 230,000 or so clones, roughly 89% of them singletons. The count of this clone is one. Sequencing was performed on peripheral blood. This sequence was found in a woman in her thirties or forties who had recovered from COVID-19.

The CDR3 region has the DNA TGTGCCAGCAGCCCTTCCCTTACTAGCGGGGCGTACGAGCAGTACTTC. Its protein product is CASSPSLTSGAYEQYF. The J gene is TRBJ2-7, the V gene TRBV7-9; TRBD2 matches 10 bases. Germline CDR1 reads SEHNR; CDR2 reads FQNEAQ (reference sequence). The ends lost 5 bases at V and 4 bases at J; junction bases unmatched: 11. CDR3 length equals 16 residues.